The 4 T cell receptor beta chains in this list originate from one sample, sequenced in a study of blood T cell repertoires in COVID-19. The assay was immunoSEQ multiplex PCR, and TCRdb's table has in-frame clones only and misses some. This table holds under 65,000 clones, roughly 91% found once. The sequencing input was peripheral blood. Receptor source: a human donor in a cohort sampled during active COVID-19.

The chain carries TRBV19 and TRBJ1-6; D possibly corresponds to TRBD1 (6 bases). This CDR3 is built from 15 residues. Germline V gives CDR1 LNHDA, CDR2 SQIVND (reference sequence). The V end was cut by 4 bases, the J end by 3 bases, with 10 bases between. In DNA, the CDR3 is TGTGCCAGTAGTACGGGACACCTCTATAATTCACCCCTCCACTTT. Its protein is CASSTGHLYNSPLHF.

The gene calls are TRBV11-3 and TRBJ1-5; D is uncertain. Per germline, CDR1 SGHNT and CDR2 YENEEA. The length of the CDR3 is 15 residues. The V end lost 0 bases, the J end lost 7 bases, and 13 bases lay between the germline ends. CDR3 DNA sequence: TGTGCCAGCAGCTTAGATCCGGGGTTAAACCAGCCCCAGCATTTT. This sequence encodes CASSLDPGLNQPQHF.

This chain connects TRBV30 to TRBJ2-7, with 8 positions matching TRBD1. Germline values: CDR1 GTSNPN, CDR2 SVGIG (reference sequence). Germline trimming cut 1 base from V and 6 bases from J; bases unmatched to any gene: 2. The CDR3 is 12 residues long. CDR3: CAWSGQGIEQYF. CDR3 DNA sequence: TGTGCCTGGAGTGGACAGGGGATCGAGCAGTACTTC.

The chain carries TRBV2 and TRBJ2-7, with a tentative D call TRBD2 (5 bases). Trimming shortened V by 9 bases and J by 3 bases, and 18 bases separated the two germline ends. The V gene's germline CDR1 is SNHLY and CDR2 FYNNEI. The CDR3 runs 14 residues. CDR3 nucleotides: TGTGCCAGTCATACGGAGGTCCCATTCTACGAGCAGTACTTC. It encodes CASHTEVPFYEQYF. Supplemented by reference TRBV2 and TRBJ2-7, the full variable domain reads EPEVTQTPSHQVTQMGQEVILRCVPISNHLYFYWYRQILGQKVEFLVSFYNNEISEKSEIFDDQFSVERPDGSNFTLKIRSTKLEDSAMYFCASHTEVPFYEQYFGPGTRLTVT.